The T cell receptor (beta chain) described here comes from a study of T-cell reconstitution after alpha-beta-depleted transplantation in children. This clonotype was observed many times. Construction of the TCRbeta library involved unique molecular identifiers. TCRdb reprocessed the PCR reads via MiXCR and lists one record per CDR3 protein. The sample carries around 200,000 distinct CDR3 sequences, about 6.4% recorded once. Trimming pared 0 bases from V and 6 bases from J, leaving 7 bases between. The CDR3 runs 14 residues. The germline CDR1 and CDR2 sequences are SGHRS and YFSETQ. The rearrangement uses TRBV5-1 and TRBJ1-6; unclear D gene. The specimen was PBMCs from the stem cell graft donor, collected from the stem cell graft. This clonotype was sampled from a human donor who donated a stem cell graft to a child with Wiskott-Aldrich syndrome. The CDR3 DNA is TGCGCCAGCAGCTTGGAGCAGCTTAATTCACCCCTCCACTTT. Residues: CASSLEQLNSPLHF.